This passage covers 21 T cell receptor beta chains from one sample sequenced in a study of cytomegalovirus exposure and HLA in healthy donors. The PCR ran on 60 Vbeta and 13 Jbeta primers. Profiling relied on immunoSEQ multiplex PCR, and the TCRdb table lists in-frame clones only, not all of them. The table has over 50,000 clones, about four fifths seen once. Sequenced sample: PBMCs. The source of these receptors is a man aged 35-49 years in good health and CMV-seronegative.

The chain recombines TRBV2 with TRBJ1-1; the D is unclear. CDR1 is SNHLY, CDR2 FYNNEI, per germline. Between the trimmed V and J ends, which lost 7 bases and 0 bases, there was a span of 9 bases. CDR3 length equals 13 residues. CDR3 nucleotides: TGTGCCAGCAAACAGCGGATGAACACTGAAGCTTTCTTT. Its protein product is CASKQRMNTEAFF.

This chain joins TRBV19 and TRBJ2-2; tentatively, D is TRBD1 (6 bases). Trimming shortened V by 6 bases and J by 2 bases, and 16 bases separated the two germline ends. In germline, CDR1 is LNHDA, CDR2 SQIVND (reference sequence). The CDR3 loop spans 16 amino acids. The CDR3 DNA sequence: TGTGCCAGTAGAATACAGGGTGCTGCTAACACCGGGGAGCTGTTTTTT. Amino acids: CASRIQGAANTGELFF.

V usage is TRBV7-8 and J usage is TRBJ2-1, with 10 positions matching TRBD1. The CDR3 spans 17 residues. The trim removed 6 bases at V and 4 bases at J, leaving 12 bases unmatched. Germline CDR1 reads SGHVS; CDR2 reads FQNEAQ. The chain's CDR3 is CASSPRQGAIFYNEQFF. The CDR3 bases are TGTGCCAGCAGTCCGCGACAGGGGGCCATCTTTTACAATGAGCAGTTCTTC.

The chain has TRBV6-6 and TRBJ2-1; D might be TRBD1 (5 bases). V was clipped by 3 bases and J by 9 bases, with 15 bases between them. The CDR3 is made up of 14 amino acids. CDR1 and CDR2 (germline): MNHNY, SVGAGI (reference sequence). As DNA, the CDR3 is TGTGCCAGCAGTTATTTCCCAGGGAAGGGTGAGCAGTTCTTC. Amino acids: CASSYFPGKGEQFF.

The chain couples TRBV10-3 to TRBJ1-4, with 11 bases identical to TRBD1. Germline CDR1 is ENHRY and CDR2 is SYGVKD. The CDR3 extends over 15 amino acids. Losses at the gene ends were 3 bases for V and 7 bases for J; bases not matched to a gene: 4. CDR3 loop: CAISDSDRGLEKLFF. CDR3 sequence (DNA): TGTGCCATCAGTGATTCGGACAGGGGGCTTGAAAAACTGTTTTTT.

This clone has a handful of counts. The J gene is TRBJ2-7, the V gene TRBV10-3; 7 nucleotides align to TRBD1. CDR3 size: 19 residues. In germline, CDR1 is ENHRY, CDR2 SYGVKD. Germline trimming cut 0 bases from V and 0 bases from J; bases unmatched to any gene: 14. The CDR3 bases are TGTGCCATCAGTGAGTCAGACAGGGCTACGGAGGTCGACTCCTACGAGCAGTACTTC. This sequence encodes CAISESDRATEVDSYEQYF.

The chain has TRBV7-9 and TRBJ2-3; 8 nucleotides match TRBD2. V lost 1 base, J lost 3 bases, and 3 bases stayed unmatched. The CDR3 runs 15 residues. Germline V gene data show CDR1 as SEHNR and CDR2 as FQNEAQ (reference sequence). This CDR3 reads CASSLGSGVTDTQYF. CDR3 in DNA: TGTGCCAGCAGCTTAGGTAGCGGGGTAACAGATACGCAGTATTTT. The full variable domain, with the rest looked up from reference TRBV7-9 and TRBJ2-3, is DTGVSQNPRHKITKRGQNVTFRCDPISEHNRLYWYRQTLGQGPEFLTYFQNEAQLEKSRLLSDRFSAERPKGSFSTLEIQRTEQGDSAMYLCASSLGSGVTDTQYFGPGTRLTVL.

The CDR3 protein is CASSVDPTDNQPQHF. The CDR3 DNA sequence: TGTGCCAGCAGCGTAGATCCGACAGACAATCAGCCCCAGCATTTT. This chain uses TRBV9 with TRBJ1-5; D possibly corresponds to TRBD1 (5 bases). The CDR3 is 15 residues long. Germline V gene lookup returns CDR1 SGDLS and CDR2 YYNGEE. V gave up 0 bases and J gave up 3 bases, with 10 bases separating them.

V is TRBV18 and J is TRBJ1-6; TRBD1 aligns across 9 bases. The CDR3 consists of 14 residues. V lost 3 bases and J lost 9; bases outside the gene matches: 3. Germline V lookup: CDR1 KGHSH, CDR2 LQKENI. CDR3 coding DNA: TGTGCCAGCTCACCGGGACAGGGATTTTCACCCCTCCACTTT. Translated: CASSPGQGFSPLHF.

This rearrangement joins TRBV28 to TRBJ1-1; possible D gene TRBD1, 6 bases. Germline V gene sequence: CDR1 MDHEN, CDR2 SYDVKM. The CDR3 runs to 13 residues. Trimming pared 7 bases from V and 0 bases from J, leaving 9 bases between. CDR3 coding DNA: TGTGCCAGCATTGGACAGATGAACACTGAAGCTTTCTTT. As protein: CASIGQMNTEAFF.

This clone turned up a few times. The genes are TRBV6-5 and TRBJ2-7, with 11 nucleotides matching TRBD1. CDR3 length equals 14 residues. The V and J ends lost 6 bases and 5 bases, in that order; junction bases with no gene match: 6. The germline V gene has CDR1 MNHEY and CDR2 SVGAGI. CDR3 nucleotide sequence: TGTGCCAGCAGACGGACAGGGGGCGCCCACGAGCAGTACGTC. Translation gives CASRRTGGAHEQYV.

The V and J genes are TRBV6-6 and TRBJ1-1; the D gene is possibly TRBD1 (5 bases). CDR1 MNHNY and CDR2 SVGAGI come from the germline V gene (reference sequence). V was clipped by 4 bases and J by 6 bases, with 18 bases between them. The CDR3 is made up of 15 amino acids. The CDR3 DNA sequence: TGTGCCAGCAGTTCCCTCGACCGTCCGGGGGCTGAAGCTTTCTTT. Translated, it gives CASSSLDRPGAEAFF.

CDR3 residues: CATSRGRDIGNTIYF. The CDR3 nucleotides read TGTGCCACCAGCAGAGGCAGGGATATTGGAAACACCATATATTTT. The V and J genes are TRBV15 and TRBJ1-3, with D perhaps TRBD1 (5 bases). CDR1 LNHNV and CDR2 YYDKDF come from the germline V gene (reference sequence). This CDR3 contains 15 residues. V was pared by 1 base and J by 3 bases, with 10 bases between.

This clone came up once. The chain recombines TRBV7-8 with TRBJ1-6; TRBD1 matches 7 bases. The CDR3 has 16 residues. Per germline, CDR1 SGHVS and CDR2 FQNEAQ. The J segment lost 6 bases and the V segment lost 1 base, leaving 6 bases of the junction unmatched. This chain's CDR3 is CASSLVDREFNSPLHF. The CDR3 DNA sequence: TGTGCCAGCAGCTTAGTAGACAGGGAATTTAATTCACCCCTCCACTTT.

The J gene is TRBJ1-1, the V gene TRBV2; D might be TRBD1 (6 bases). CDR1 is SNHLY and CDR2 is FYNNEI in the germline V gene. The V and J ends lost 9 bases and 5 bases respectively, with 19 bases between them. This CDR3 has 14 residues. CDR3 DNA sequence: TGTGCCAGACAGAACAGGGTTTCTTTTACTGAAGCTTTCTTT. Translated: CARQNRVSFTEAFF.

The gene calls are TRBV4-2 and TRBJ2-5, with 14 bases that match TRBD2. CDR1 and CDR2 from the germline V gene are LGHNA and YNFKEQ. J gave up 3 bases and V 0 bases, and 0 bases lay outside the gene matches. The CDR3 has 16 residues. The CDR3 DNA reads as TGTGCCAGCAGCCAAGAGGGACTAGCGGGGGAAGAGACCCAGTACTTC. It encodes CASSQEGLAGEETQYF.

This clone was counted a few times. J is TRBJ1-1 and V is TRBV7-9; perhaps TRBD1 as D (5 bases). V lost 5 bases, J lost 1 base, and 14 bases lay in between. Germline V gene sequence: CDR1 SEHNR, CDR2 FQNEAQ (reference sequence). The CDR3 sequence is 15 residues long. The CDR3 is CASSQWGGANTEAFF. CDR3 sequence (DNA): TGTGCCAGCAGCCAGTGGGGGGGTGCGAACACTGAAGCTTTCTTT. Full variable domain (rest looked up from reference TRBV7-9 and TRBJ1-1): DTGVSQNPRHKITKRGQNVTFRCDPISEHNRLYWYRQTLGQGPEFLTYFQNEAQLEKSRLLSDRFSAERPKGSFSTLEIQRTEQGDSAMYLCASSQWGGANTEAFFGQGTRLTVV.

The rearrangement links TRBV7-2 to TRBJ1-2; 8 nucleotides agree with TRBD1. This CDR3 is 14 amino acids long. V gave up 4 bases and J gave up 8 bases; unmatched junction bases: 9. Germline V CDR1 and CDR2: SGHTA, FQGNSA. CDR3 DNA: TGTGCCAGCAGCTCATCCCCAGGGGGCTACGGCTACACCTTC. It translates to CASSSSPGGYGYTF.

J is TRBJ1-1 and V is TRBV29-1, with D perhaps TRBD1 (6 bases). CDR3 length: 15 residues. V was pared by 0 bases and J by 7 bases, with 18 bases between. CDR1 SQVTM and CDR2 ANQGSEA come from the germline V gene. CDR3 in amino acids: CSVEEGGGVEHEAFF. In DNA form, the CDR3 reads TGCAGCGTTGAAGAAGGGGGGGGAGTGGAACATGAAGCTTTCTTT.

The chain combines TRBV10-1 with TRBJ2-3; 7 bases match TRBD1. V lost 4 bases to trimming and J lost 11 bases; unmatched junction nucleotides: 9. The CDR3 sequence is 13 residues long. Germline V gene data show CDR1 as WNHNN and CDR2 as SYGVQD (reference sequence). This CDR3 reads CASSADRDSGQYF. The CDR3 region has the DNA TGCGCCAGCAGTGCAGACAGGGATAGTGGGCAGTATTTT.

The chain couples TRBV28 to TRBJ2-5, with D maybe TRBD1 (6 bases). The CDR3 spans 16 residues. V was pared by 1 base and J by 4 bases, with 16 bases between. Germline CDR1 MDHEN, CDR2 SYDVKM. The CDR3 is CASSLFETGNRETQYF. CDR3 in DNA: TGTGCCAGCAGTTTATTCGAGACAGGAAATCGAGAGACCCAGTACTTC.